The rows below give T cell receptor beta chains drawn from one sample of a study of shared clonotypes between healthy human individuals. Profiling relied on immunoSEQ multiplex PCR, and the TCRdb table lists in-frame clones only, not all of them. The sample records 2 million to 2.5 million clones, about 90% being singletons. The sequenced sample consisted of naive CD4+ T cells from PBMCs. All receptors derive from a man aged 18 to 30 in good health. Some clones in this sample may be carry-over from other donors' samples. Each CDR3 is given with its conserved first and last residue. The D gene is left open where the match is weak. The size of a clone is reported for some rows only, either as once, few or many, or as a class for expanded clones.

clone_size,d_call,j_call,v_call,cdr3_nt,cdr3_aa
.,.,TRBJ1-1,TRBV9,TGTGCCAGCAGCGTAGACCTTCTGAACACTGAAGCTTTCTTT,CASSVDLLNTEAFF
.,TRBD2,TRBJ2-1,TRBV27,TGTGCCAGCAGTAAGCTAGCGGGAGGGCCATCGACCTACAATGAGCAGTTCTTC,CASSKLAGGPSTYNEQFF
.,TRBD1,TRBJ1-3,TRBV7-8,TGTGCCAGCAGCTTCGGACAGGGATCTGGAAACACCATATATTTT,CASSFGQGSGNTIYF
once,.,TRBJ1-2,TRBV5-6,TGTGCCAGCAGCTTGGTCGACTCCTATGGCTACACCTTC,CASSLVDSYGYTF
.,.,TRBJ1-4,TRBV21-1,TGTGCCAGCAGCAAAGATGACAGGATGCTACTTTGGGGCGAAAAACTGTTTTTT,CASSKDDRMLLWGEKLFF
.,TRBD2,TRBJ2-1,TRBV7-6,TGTGCCAGCAGCTTAGAGGCTAGCGGGAGGTCCCATGAGCAGTTCTTC,CASSLEASGRSHEQFF
.,.,TRBJ2-5,TRBV4-1,TGCGCCAGCAGCCGTACCGGGACACCCCAAGAGACCCAGTACTTC,CASSRTGTPQETQYF
.,.,TRBJ2-1,TRBV28,TGTGCCAGCAGTACCGGGGGCTCCTACAATGAGCAGTTCTTC,CASSTGGSYNEQFF
.,TRBD1,TRBJ1-5,TRBV4-1,TGCGCCAGCAGCCACGGTACCGGGACAGGGTTGCCCCAGCATTTT,CASSHGTGTGLPQHF
.,.,TRBJ1-2,TRBV18,TGTGCCAGCTCCGGGACACCGGCCTCTTCCGGCTACACCTTC,CASSGTPASSGYTF
.,TRBD1,TRBJ1-2,TRBV4-2,TGTGCCAGCAGCCCAAACAGGGGCTCCGGCTACACCTTC,CASSPNRGSGYTF
.,.,TRBJ2-5,TRBV19,TGTGCCAGTAGTCCGGGCGGGCGCGGTGTGGAGACCCAGTACTTC,CASSPGGRGVETQYF
.,.,TRBJ2-7,TRBV7-2,TGTGCCAGCAACTACGAGCAGTACTTC,CASNYEQYF
.,.,TRBJ1-3,TRBV5-1,TGCGCCAGCACCGAGGGGCAGTCTGGAAACACCATATATTTT,CASTEGQSGNTIYF
.,.,TRBJ1-2,TRBV15,TGTGCCACCAGCGGGGACCGCCTCAGCTACACCTTC,CATSGDRLSYTF
once,.,TRBJ2-3,TRBV4-1,TGCGCCAGCAGCCAAGTAGCGCCCGACAGAACGCAGTATTTT,CASSQVAPDRTQYF
.,.,TRBJ2-1,TRBV7-3,TGTGCCAGCAGCTTAGAGTCTCACAATGAGCAGTTCTTC,CASSLESHNEQFF
.,TRBD2,TRBJ2-7,TRBV14,TGTGCCAGCAGATCTAGCGGAGAGTCCTACGAGCAGTACTTC,CASRSSGESYEQYF
once,.,TRBJ2-2,TRBV27,TGTGCCAGCAGTTCTAACCGAAAACAGGTTATAGGGTGGTACACCGGGGAGCTGTTTTTT,CASSSNRKQVIGWYTGELFF
.,TRBD1,TRBJ2-7,TRBV28,TGTGCCAGCAGTTTGTGGGACAGCAACGAGCAGTACTTC,CASSLWDSNEQYF
.,.,TRBJ2-1,TRBV19,TGTGCCAGTAGACCTGCGGGCAGTAACAATGAGCAGTTCTTC,CASRPAGSNNEQFF
.,TRBD1,TRBJ1-2,TRBV6-6,TGTGCCAGCAGTTCCGACAGGGGTTCGTATGGCTACACCTTC,CASSSDRGSYGYTF
few,TRBD1,TRBJ1-1,TRBV4-3,TGCGCCAGCAGCCTGGACAGGGAAAGGGAAGCTTTCTTT,CASSLDREREAFF
.,.,TRBJ2-3,TRBV9,TGTGCCAGCAGCGTATCCCCGGGAAGTCCCACAGATACGCAGTATTTT,CASSVSPGSPTDTQYF
.,.,TRBJ2-7,TRBV6-5,TGTGCCAGCAGTTACTCGGGGGGAGAGGTTCCCCGGCAGTACTTC,CASSYSGGEVPRQYF
.,TRBD1,TRBJ1-1,TRBV6-5,TGTGCCAGCAGTTCAACCGGGACAGTGAGCACTGAAGCTTTCTTT,CASSSTGTVSTEAFF
.,.,TRBJ2-1,TRBV6-1,TGTGCCAGCAGTGAATCCGCCGTTCCTTCGCAGTTCTTC,CASSESAVPSQFF
.,TRBD2,TRBJ2-1,TRBV27,TGTGCCAGCAGTTTTAGAGCGGGAGGGCCCAGTGAGCAGTTCTTC,CASSFRAGGPSEQFF
once,.,TRBJ2-1,TRBV7-3,TGTGCCAGCAGCTTAACAGGGGGTGAGCAGTTCTTC,CASSLTGGEQFF
.,.,TRBJ1-2,TRBV28,TGTGCCAGCAGTATAGGGGCTGGCTACACCTTC,CASSIGAGYTF
.,.,TRBJ1-1,TRBV7-2,TGTGCCAGCAGCTTTGGACACCTTCTCGGGGAAGCTTTCTTT,CASSFGHLLGEAFF
.,TRBD2,TRBJ2-1,TRBV6-5,TGTGCCAGCAGTCCCTCCCCGACTAGCTGGAATGAGCAGTTCTTC,CASSPSPTSWNEQFF
.,.,TRBJ2-7,TRBV2,TGTGCCAGCAGGCCCGGGACTGACGCCTACGAGCAGTACTTC,CASRPGTDAYEQYF
.,.,TRBJ2-5,TRBV28,TGTGCCAGCAGTTCCCCGCAATCTGGGACCCAGTACTTC,CASSSPQSGTQYF
.,.,TRBJ2-5,TRBV5-1,TGCGCCAGTTCAATTGGCGGCCAAGAGACCCAGTACTTC,CASSIGGQETQYF
few,.,TRBJ1-1,TRBV11-2,TGTGCCAGCAGCTTAGGGGCAGGAAACACTGAAGCTTTCTTT,CASSLGAGNTEAFF
.,TRBD1,TRBJ2-7,TRBV29-1,TGCAGCGCGACCCAGGACAGGAGCTCCTACGAGCAGTACTTC,CSATQDRSSYEQYF
few,.,TRBJ2-7,TRBV19,TGTGCCAGTAGTTCGGGTTACGAGCAGTACTTC,CASSSGYEQYF
.,TRBD2,TRBJ2-1,TRBV2,TGTGCCATTTCGCGGGAGGGTGAAGAGCAGTTCTTC,CAISREGEEQFF
.,TRBD1,TRBJ2-5,TRBV9,TGTGCCAGCAGCGTGGACAGGGGGGAGACCCAGTACTTC,CASSVDRGETQYF
.,TRBD1,TRBJ1-3,TRBV15,TGTGCCACCAGTGTGACAGGGGAATGGGGAAACACCATATATTTT,CATSVTGEWGNTIYF
.,.,TRBJ2-3,TRBV5-1,TGCGCCAGCAGCTTCACCAGCAGCCGCACAGATACGCAGTATTTT,CASSFTSSRTDTQYF
.,.,TRBJ2-4,TRBV7-9,TGTGCCAGCAGCTTGGGGCAAGGTTTAGCCAAAAACATTCAGTACTTC,CASSLGQGLAKNIQYF
.,.,TRBJ2-3,TRBV28,TGTGCCGGAAGGGGGGAGGAAGATACGCAGTATTTT,CAGRGEEDTQYF
.,.,TRBJ1-1,TRBV29-1,TGCAGCGCTGTAGGGACCACTGAAGCTTTCTTT,CSAVGTTEAFF
.,.,TRBJ2-5,TRBV28,TGTGCCAGCAGTTCAGGGAATGGAGAGACCCAGTACTTC,CASSSGNGETQYF
.,TRBD1,TRBJ1-1,TRBV15,TGTGCCACCAGGAGGACAGGGTTGACTGAAGCTTTCTTT,CATRRTGLTEAFF
once,TRBD1,TRBJ1-5,TRBV18,TGTGCCAGCTCACCACCGGACAGGGTGGTTCAGCCCCAGCATTTT,CASSPPDRVVQPQHF
few,TRBD2,TRBJ2-1,TRBV7-3,TGTGCCAGCAGCCCTCAGGGTAGCGGGAGATACAATGAGCAGTTCTTC,CASSPQGSGRYNEQFF
.,.,TRBJ2-3,TRBV21-1,TGTGCCAGCAGCATTGACAGGGGGGCCCTTTATACGCAGTATTTT,CASSIDRGALYTQYF
.,.,TRBJ2-1,TRBV19,TGTGCCAGTAGTATCTCACTACTAGCTCGTGAGCAGTTCTTC,CASSISLLAREQFF